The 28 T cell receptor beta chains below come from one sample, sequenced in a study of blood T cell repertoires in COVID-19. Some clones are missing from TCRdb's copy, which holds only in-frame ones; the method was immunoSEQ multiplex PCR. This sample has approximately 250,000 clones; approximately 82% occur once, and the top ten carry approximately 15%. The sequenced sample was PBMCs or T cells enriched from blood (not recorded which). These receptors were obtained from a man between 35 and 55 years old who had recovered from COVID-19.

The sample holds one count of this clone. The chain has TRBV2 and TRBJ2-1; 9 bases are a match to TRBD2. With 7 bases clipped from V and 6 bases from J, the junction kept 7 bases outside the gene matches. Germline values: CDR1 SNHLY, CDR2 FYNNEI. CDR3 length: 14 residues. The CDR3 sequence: CASTGTSKVNEQFF. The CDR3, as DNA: TGTGCCAGCACGGGGACTAGCAAGGTCAATGAGCAGTTCTTC.

CDR3 region: CASNVWGGEQFF. In DNA, the CDR3 is TGTGCCAGCAACGTCTGGGGGGGTGAGCAGTTCTTC. The rearrangement uses TRBV6-5 and TRBJ2-1, with 7 bases lining up with TRBD2. The trim removed 7 bases at V and 9 bases at J, leaving 6 bases unmatched. CDR3 length equals 12 residues. Germline CDR1 is MNHEY and CDR2 is SVGAGI.

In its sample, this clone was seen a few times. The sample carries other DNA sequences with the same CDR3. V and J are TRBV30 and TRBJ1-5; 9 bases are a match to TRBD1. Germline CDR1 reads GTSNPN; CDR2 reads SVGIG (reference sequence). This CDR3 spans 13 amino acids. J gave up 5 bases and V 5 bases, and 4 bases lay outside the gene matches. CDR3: CAWGGQGDQPQHF. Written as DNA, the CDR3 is TGTGCCTGGGGGGGACAGGGTGATCAGCCCCAGCATTTT.

CDR3 amino acids: CASRNGGQGFYEQYF. DNA for the CDR3: TGTGCCAGCAGGAATGGGGGACAGGGGTTCTACGAGCAGTACTTC. J is TRBJ2-7 and V is TRBV2; 10 bases are a match to TRBD1. Germline V gives CDR1 SNHLY, CDR2 FYNNEI. The CDR3 has 15 amino acids. Germline trimming cut 6 bases from V and 3 bases from J; bases unmatched to any gene: 8.

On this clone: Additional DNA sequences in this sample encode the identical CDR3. The CDR3 reads CASSPRGSYNSPLHF. The CDR3 DNA sequence: TGTGCCAGCAGCCCAAGGGGGTCCTATAATTCACCCCTCCACTTT. The chain links TRBV5-6 to TRBJ1-6, with D possibly TRBD1 on 6 matching bases. The CDR3 loop spans 15 amino acids. Germline V gene data show CDR1 as SGHDT and CDR2 as YYEEEE. V was pared by 4 bases and J by 1 base, with 9 bases between.

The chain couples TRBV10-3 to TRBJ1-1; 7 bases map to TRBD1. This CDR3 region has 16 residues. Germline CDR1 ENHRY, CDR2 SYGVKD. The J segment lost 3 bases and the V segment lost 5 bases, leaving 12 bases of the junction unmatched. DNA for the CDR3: TGTGCCATCAGTCCCATTGTATTTAGGGGGCACACTGAAGCTTTCTTT. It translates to CAISPIVFRGHTEAFF.

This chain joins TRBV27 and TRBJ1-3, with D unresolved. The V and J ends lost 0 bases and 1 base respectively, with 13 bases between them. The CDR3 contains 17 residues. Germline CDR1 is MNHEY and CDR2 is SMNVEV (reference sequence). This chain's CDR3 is CASSLSESRFSGNTIYF. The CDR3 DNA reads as TGTGCCAGCAGTTTATCGGAGTCCCGTTTTTCTGGAAACACCATATATTTT.

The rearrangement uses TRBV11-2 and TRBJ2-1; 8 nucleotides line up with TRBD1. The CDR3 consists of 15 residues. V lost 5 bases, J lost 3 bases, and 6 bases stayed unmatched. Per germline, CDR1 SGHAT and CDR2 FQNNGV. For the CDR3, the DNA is TGTGCCAGCAGCCCCAGACAGGGGATCTACAATGAGCAGTTCTTC. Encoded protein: CASSPRQGIYNEQFF.

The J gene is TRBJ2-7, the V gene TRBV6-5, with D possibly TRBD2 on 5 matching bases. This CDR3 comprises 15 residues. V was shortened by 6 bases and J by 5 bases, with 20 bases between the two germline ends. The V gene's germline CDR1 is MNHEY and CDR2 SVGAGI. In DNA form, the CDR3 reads TGTGCCAGCAGCTACGGGCCTCCGGGGAAAAACGAGCAGTACTTC. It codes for CASSYGPPGKNEQYF.

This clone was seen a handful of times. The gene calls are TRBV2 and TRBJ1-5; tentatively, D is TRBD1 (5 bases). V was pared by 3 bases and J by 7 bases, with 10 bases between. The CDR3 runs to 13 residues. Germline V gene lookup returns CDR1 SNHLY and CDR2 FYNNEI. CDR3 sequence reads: CASSDGQVQPQHF. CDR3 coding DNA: TGTGCCAGCAGTGATGGACAAGTCCAGCCCCAGCATTTT. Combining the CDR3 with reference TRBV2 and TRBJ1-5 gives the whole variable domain EPEVTQTPSHQVTQMGQEVILRCVPISNHLYFYWYRQILGQKVEFLVSFYNNEISEKSEIFDDQFSVERPDGSNFTLKIRSTKLEDSAMYFCASSDGQVQPQHFGDGTRLSIL.

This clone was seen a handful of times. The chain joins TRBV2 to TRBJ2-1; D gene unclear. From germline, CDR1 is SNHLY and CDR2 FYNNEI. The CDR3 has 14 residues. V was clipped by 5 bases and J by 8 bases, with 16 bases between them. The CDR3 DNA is TGTGCCAGCAGTATGAACGGCCGGGTTGATGAGCAGTTCTTC. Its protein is CASSMNGRVDEQFF.

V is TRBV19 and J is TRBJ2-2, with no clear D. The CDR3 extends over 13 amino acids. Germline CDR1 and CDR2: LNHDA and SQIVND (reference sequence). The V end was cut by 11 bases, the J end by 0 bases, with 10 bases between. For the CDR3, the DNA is TGTGCCTCGTTGTTTACGAACACCGGGGAGCTGTTTTTT. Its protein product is CASLFTNTGELFF.

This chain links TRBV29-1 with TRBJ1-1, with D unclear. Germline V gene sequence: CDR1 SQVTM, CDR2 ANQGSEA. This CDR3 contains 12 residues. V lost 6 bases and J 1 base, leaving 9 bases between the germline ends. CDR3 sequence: CSVLQWNTEAFF. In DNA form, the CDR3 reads TGCAGCGTCCTACAGTGGAACACTGAAGCTTTCTTT.

CDR3 nucleotides: TGCAGCGTTGTCCCCTTAGAAGCGGGAGATTACAATGAGCAGTTCTTC. Translation gives CSVVPLEAGDYNEQFF. This sequence joins TRBV29-1 and TRBJ2-1; 8 bases are shared with TRBD2. The germline CDR1 and CDR2 sequences are SQVTM and ANQGSEA. After removal of 4 bases from V and 4 bases from J, the junction contained 12 bases not matched to a gene. The CDR3 is 16 amino acids.

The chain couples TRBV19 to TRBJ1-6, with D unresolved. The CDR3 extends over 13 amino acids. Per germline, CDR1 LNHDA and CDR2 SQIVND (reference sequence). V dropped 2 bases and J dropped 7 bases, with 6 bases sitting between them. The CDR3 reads CASSISGNSPLHF. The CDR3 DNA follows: TGTGCCAGTAGTATAAGCGGCAATTCACCCCTCCACTTT.

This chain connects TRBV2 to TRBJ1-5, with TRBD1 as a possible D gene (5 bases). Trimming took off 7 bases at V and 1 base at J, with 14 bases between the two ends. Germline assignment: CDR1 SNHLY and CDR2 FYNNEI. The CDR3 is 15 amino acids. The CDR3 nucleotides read TGTGCCAGCACCCAGGAAAGGGGAAGCAATCAGCCCCAGCATTTT. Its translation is CASTQERGSNQPQHF.

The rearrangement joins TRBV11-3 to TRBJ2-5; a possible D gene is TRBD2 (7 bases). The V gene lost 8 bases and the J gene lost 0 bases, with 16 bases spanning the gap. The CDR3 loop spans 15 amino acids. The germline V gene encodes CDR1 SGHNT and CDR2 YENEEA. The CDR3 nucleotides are TGTGCCAGCTCGAGGGGGGGGATCTACCAAGAGACCCAGTACTTC. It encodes CASSRGGIYQETQYF.

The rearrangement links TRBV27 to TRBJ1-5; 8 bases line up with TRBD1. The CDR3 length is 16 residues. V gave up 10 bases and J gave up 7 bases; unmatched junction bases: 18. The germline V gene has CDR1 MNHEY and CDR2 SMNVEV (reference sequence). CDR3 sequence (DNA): TGTGCCACCCTACGCCCGGGACAGGCTTCAAGACAGCCCCAGCATTTT. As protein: CATLRPGQASRQPQHF.

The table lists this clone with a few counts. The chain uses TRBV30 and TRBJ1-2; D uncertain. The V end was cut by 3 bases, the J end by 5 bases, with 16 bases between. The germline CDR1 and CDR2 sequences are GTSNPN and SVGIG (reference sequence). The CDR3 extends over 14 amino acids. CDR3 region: CAWSRGVVFYGYTF. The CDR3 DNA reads TGTGCCTGGAGCCGCGGGGTGGTCTTTTATGGCTACACCTTC.

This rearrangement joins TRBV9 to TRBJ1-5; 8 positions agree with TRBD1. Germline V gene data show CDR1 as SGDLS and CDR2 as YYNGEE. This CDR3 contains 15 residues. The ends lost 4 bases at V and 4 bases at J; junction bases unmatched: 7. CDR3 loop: CASSTGQAGNQPQHF. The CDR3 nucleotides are TGTGCCAGCAGCACGGGACAGGCGGGTAATCAGCCCCAGCATTTT.

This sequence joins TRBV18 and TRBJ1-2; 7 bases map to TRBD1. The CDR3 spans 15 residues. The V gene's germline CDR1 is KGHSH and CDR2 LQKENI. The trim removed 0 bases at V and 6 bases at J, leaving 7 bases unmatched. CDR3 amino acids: CASSPPGQRVDGYTF. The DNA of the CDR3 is TGTGCCAGCTCACCACCGGGACAGCGAGTGGATGGCTACACCTTC.

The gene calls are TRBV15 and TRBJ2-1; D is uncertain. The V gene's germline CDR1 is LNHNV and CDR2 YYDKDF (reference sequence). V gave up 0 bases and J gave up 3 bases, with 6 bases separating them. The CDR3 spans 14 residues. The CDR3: CATSRDRGYNEQFF. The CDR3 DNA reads TGTGCCACCAGCAGAGATCGAGGCTACAATGAGCAGTTCTTC. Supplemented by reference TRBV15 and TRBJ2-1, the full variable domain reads DAMVIQNPRYQVTQFGKPVTLSCSQTLNHNVMYWYQQKSSQAPKLLFHYYDKDFNNEADTPDNFQSRRPNTSFCFLDIRSPGLGDTAMYLCATSRDRGYNEQFFGPGTRLTVL.

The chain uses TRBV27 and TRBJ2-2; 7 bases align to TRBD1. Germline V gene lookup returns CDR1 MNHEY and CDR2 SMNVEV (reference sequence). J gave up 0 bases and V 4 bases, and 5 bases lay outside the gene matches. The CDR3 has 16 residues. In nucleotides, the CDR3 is TGTGCCAGCAGTTCCCTACAGGGGACGAACACCGGGGAGCTGTTTTTT. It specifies CASSSLQGTNTGELFF.

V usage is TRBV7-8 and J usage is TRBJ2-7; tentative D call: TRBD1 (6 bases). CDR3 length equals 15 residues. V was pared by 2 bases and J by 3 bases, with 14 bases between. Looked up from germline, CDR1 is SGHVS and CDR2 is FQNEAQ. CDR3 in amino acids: CASSLPIRDNYEQYF. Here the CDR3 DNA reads TGTGCCAGCAGCTTACCGATCCGGGACAACTACGAGCAGTACTTC.

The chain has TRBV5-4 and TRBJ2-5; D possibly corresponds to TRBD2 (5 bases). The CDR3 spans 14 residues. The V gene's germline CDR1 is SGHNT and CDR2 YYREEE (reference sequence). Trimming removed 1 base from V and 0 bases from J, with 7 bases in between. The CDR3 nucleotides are TGTGCCAGCAGCTTGACACTAGACCAAGAGACCCAGTACTTC. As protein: CASSLTLDQETQYF.

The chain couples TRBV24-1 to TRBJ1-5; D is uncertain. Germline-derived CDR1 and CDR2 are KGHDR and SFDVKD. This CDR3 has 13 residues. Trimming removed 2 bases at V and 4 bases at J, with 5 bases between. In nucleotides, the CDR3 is TGTGCCACCAGTGATTCTAGAAATCAGCCCCAGCATTTT. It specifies CATSDSRNQPQHF.

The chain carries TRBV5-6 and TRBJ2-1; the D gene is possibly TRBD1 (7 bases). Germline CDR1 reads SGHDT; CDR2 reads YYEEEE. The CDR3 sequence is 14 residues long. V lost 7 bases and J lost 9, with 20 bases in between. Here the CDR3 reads CASLGLGQGGEQFF. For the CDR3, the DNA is TGTGCCAGCCTAGGACTTGGCCAGGGGGGTGAGCAGTTCTTC.

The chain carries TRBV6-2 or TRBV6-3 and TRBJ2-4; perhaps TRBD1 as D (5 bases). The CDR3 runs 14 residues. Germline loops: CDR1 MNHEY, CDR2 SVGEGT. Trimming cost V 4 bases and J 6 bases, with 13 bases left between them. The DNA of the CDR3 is TGTGCCAGCAGTTCCCCAGGGTCGGCAAACATTCAGTACTTC. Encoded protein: CASSSPGSANIQYF.